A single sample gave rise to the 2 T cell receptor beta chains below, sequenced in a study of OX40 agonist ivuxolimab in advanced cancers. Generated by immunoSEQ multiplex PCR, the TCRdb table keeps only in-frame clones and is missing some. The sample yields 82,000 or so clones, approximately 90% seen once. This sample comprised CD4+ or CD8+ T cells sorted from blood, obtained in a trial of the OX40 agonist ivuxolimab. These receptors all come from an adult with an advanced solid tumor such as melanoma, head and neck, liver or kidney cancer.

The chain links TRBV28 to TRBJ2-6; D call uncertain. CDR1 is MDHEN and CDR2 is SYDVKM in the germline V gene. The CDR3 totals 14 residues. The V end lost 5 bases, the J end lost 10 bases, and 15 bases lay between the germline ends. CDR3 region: CASSLSGLPNVLTF. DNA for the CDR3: TGTGCCAGCAGTCTCAGTGGGCTACCGAACGTCCTGACTTTC.

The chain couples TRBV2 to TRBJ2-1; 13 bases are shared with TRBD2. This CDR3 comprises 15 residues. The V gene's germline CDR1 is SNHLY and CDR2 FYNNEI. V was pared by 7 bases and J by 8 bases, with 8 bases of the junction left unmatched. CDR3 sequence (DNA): TGTGCCAGCAAAGGGACTAGCGGGAATGAATATGAGCAGTTCTTC. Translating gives CASKGTSGNEYEQFF.